This record covers a single T cell receptor (beta chain). This record comes from a study of blood T cell repertoires in COVID-19. Study in general: Sample material is recorded as cDNA or gDNA derived from T cells, B-cell-depleted T cells, or PBMCs.

Original processing methods: The assay estimated nucleated cells by amplifying reference gene primers. Repertoires were generated with immunoSEQ multiplex PCR, while TCRdb's copy carries only in-frame clones and drops some. That table furnishes V, J and clone size, whereas the DNA furnished D and trimming. This sample yields 140,000 to 150,000 clones, of which about 82% are seen a single time; nearly 3% belongs to the top ten. Looked up from germline, CDR1 is MDHEN and CDR2 is SYDVKM. The J segment lost 4 bases and the V segment lost 4 bases, leaving 6 bases of the junction unmatched. The CDR3 loop spans 15 amino acids.

This receptor was identified in a woman aged 40-49 years with active or convalescent COVID-19. Sample: peripheral blood. V usage is TRBV28 and J usage is TRBJ1-2, with TRBD1 matching 10 bases. CDR3 sequence: CASSWRDRGSYGYTF. CDR3 sequence (DNA): TGTGCCAGCAGTTGGAGGGACAGGGGATCCTATGGCTACACCTTC.